This T cell receptor (beta chain) was identified in a study of cytomegalovirus exposure and HLA in healthy donors. Overall study findings and caveats: TCR clusters originating in the first cohort tended to co-occur in the approximately 120 validation repertoires, according to a later analysis. It was reported that the classifier diagnosed cytomegalovirus status with high specificity and sensitivity in both the original and validation cohorts. The authors enumerated roughly 180 TCR beta chains as linked to cytomegalovirus.

The method was immunoSEQ multiplex PCR; TCRdb's version includes in-frame clones alone and lacks a portion of them. This sample has 20,000 to 25,000 clones; about 97% occur once, and the top ten carry about a tenth. The CDR3 is made up of 17 amino acids. V was cut by 7 bases and J by 4 bases, with 23 bases left in between. Germline loops: CDR1 SNHLY, CDR2 FYNNEI. A note on this clone: Its antigen is undetermined.

This sequence originates from a man under 40 in good health and CMV-seropositive. The sequenced sample was PBMCs. The chain has TRBV2 and TRBJ2-1; possibly TRBD2 for D (6 bases). The CDR3 coding sequence is TGTGCCAGCACTAGGGACTCCCTTGGATTATCATACAATGAGCAGTTCTTC. Its protein is CASTRDSLGLSYNEQFF.